This T cell receptor beta chain was recorded in a study of blood T cell repertoires in COVID-19. Here immunoSEQ multiplex PCR was the method, and the copy in TCRdb shows in-frame clones only, minus some. Found here are around 120,000 clones, 55% to 75% of them singletons; the top ten hold 0.65% to 0.95%. The J segment lost 5 bases and the V segment lost 4 bases, leaving 3 bases of the junction unmatched. CDR1 is SGHNT and CDR2 is YYREEE in the germline V gene (reference sequence). There are 13 residues in the CDR3. This receptor was identified in a human donor with acute or convalescent COVID-19. The donor label of this sample is uncertain. V gene TRBV5-4 combines with J gene TRBJ2-7; TRBD1 aligns across 10 bases. The sample taken for sequencing was peripheral blood. CDR3 nucleotides: TGTGCCAGCAGCAAAGGGACAGGGGACGAGCAGTACTTC. The encoded protein is CASSKGTGDEQYF.